One and the same sample provided the 5 T cell receptor beta chains below, sequenced in a study of T cell responses to AZD1222 COVID-19 vaccine. The protocol was immunoSEQ multiplex PCR, while the TCRdb copy is restricted to in-frame clones and leaves out a portion. The repertoire holds more than 85,000 clones, with about 88% as singletons. The sequencing here drew on peripheral blood, taken on day 0 of AZD1222 vaccination. These receptors were obtained from an adult in good health.

In its sample, this clone was seen once. J is TRBJ1-1 and V is TRBV7-8, with TRBD1 identical over 7 bases. Germline trimming cut 2 bases from V and 3 bases from J; bases unmatched to any gene: 9. The CDR3 has 16 amino acids. Germline assignment: CDR1 SGHVS and CDR2 FQNEAQ. CDR3: CASSLNRGPADTEAFF. For the CDR3, the DNA is TGTGCCAGCAGCTTAAACAGGGGCCCAGCGGACACTGAAGCTTTCTTT.

This clone was observed once. The chain recombines TRBV19 with TRBJ2-1; D is unclear. Germline CDR1 LNHDA, CDR2 SQIVND (reference sequence). CDR3 length: 15 amino acids. The ends were cut back, 8 bases at V and 0 bases at J, with 14 bases in the middle. DNA of the CDR3: TGTGCCAGTTCAATACCGAACCTCTCCTACAATGAGCAGTTCTTC. Translating it yields CASSIPNLSYNEQFF.

The V call is TRBV18, the J call TRBJ2-2; no reliable D call. Between the trimmed V and J ends, which lost 0 bases and 0 bases, there was a span of 8 bases. CDR3 size: 16 residues. Looked up from germline, CDR1 is KGHSH and CDR2 is LQKENI. CDR3 sequence: CASSPPPRANTGELFF. CDR3 bases: TGTGCCAGCTCACCACCCCCCCGCGCGAACACCGGGGAGCTGTTTTTT. The full variable domain, its missing parts supplied by reference TRBV18 and TRBJ2-2, is NAGVMQNPRHLVRRRGQEARLRCSPMKGHSHVYWYRQLPEEGLKFMVYLQKENIIDESGMPKERFSAEFPKEGPSILRIQQVVRGDSAAYFCASSPPPRANTGELFFGEGSRLTVL.

This rearrangement joins TRBV9 to TRBJ1-6; no firm D call. The ends were cut back, 4 bases at V and 10 bases at J, with 18 bases in the middle. Germline CDR1 SGDLS, CDR2 YYNGEE. The CDR3 sequence is 15 residues long. CDR3 nucleotide sequence: TGTGCCAGCAGCCCCGAGGGCAGGTTTAGCTCACCCCTCCACTTT. Protein: CASSPEGRFSSPLHF.

The chain links TRBV5-5 to TRBJ2-5; D is uncertain. Germline assignment: CDR1 SGHKS and CDR2 YYEKEE (reference sequence). The CDR3 consists of 13 residues. Trimming shortened V by 7 bases and J by 2 bases, and 12 bases separated the two germline ends. This chain's CDR3 is CASHPAPQETQYF. Written as DNA, the CDR3 is TGTGCCAGCCATCCGGCGCCGCAAGAGACCCAGTACTTC.